This T cell receptor beta chain was recovered during a study of blood T cell repertoires in COVID-19. In the study overall: Samples taken during acute and convalescent COVID-19 were collected in the United States, Italy and Spain. PBMCs, B-cell-depleted T cells, or T cells were the source of the cDNA or gDNA that made up the material.

Original methodology: Reference gene primer amplification in the assay estimated nucleated cell counts. Clones were read by immunoSEQ multiplex PCR, and TCRdb kept only the in-frame ones, dropping some. V, J and clone size derive from that table, while D and trimming were established from the DNA sequence. Here the sample spans about 26,000 clones, over 75% being singletons. This clone is labeled medium-sized. The V and J ends lost 0 bases and 4 bases respectively, with 7 bases between them. Germline assignment: CDR1 SGDLS and CDR2 YYNGEE. The CDR3 extends over 13 amino acids. This TCR came from a man aged 50-59 years with active or convalescent COVID-19. V and J are TRBV9 and TRBJ1-2, with a possible D match to TRBD1 (5 bases). Specimen: peripheral blood. This chain's CDR3 is CASSVDQGYGYTF. Written as DNA, the CDR3 is TGTGCCAGCAGCGTAGACCAGGGCTATGGCTACACCTTC.